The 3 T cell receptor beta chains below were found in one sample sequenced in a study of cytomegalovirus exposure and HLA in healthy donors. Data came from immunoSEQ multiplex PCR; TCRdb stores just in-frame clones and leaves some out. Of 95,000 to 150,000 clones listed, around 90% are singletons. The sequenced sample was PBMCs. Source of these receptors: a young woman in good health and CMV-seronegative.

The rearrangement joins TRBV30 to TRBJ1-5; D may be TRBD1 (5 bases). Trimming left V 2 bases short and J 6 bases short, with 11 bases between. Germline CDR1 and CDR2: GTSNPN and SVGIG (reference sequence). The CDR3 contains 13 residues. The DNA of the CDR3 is TGTGCCTGGAGTCATGGGGCGGCTCAGCCCCAGCATTTT. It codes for CAWSHGAAQPQHF.

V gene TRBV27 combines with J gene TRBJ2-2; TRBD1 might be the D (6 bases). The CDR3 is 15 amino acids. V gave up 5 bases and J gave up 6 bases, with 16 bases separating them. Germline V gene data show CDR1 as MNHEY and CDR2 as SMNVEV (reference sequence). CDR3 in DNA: TGTGCCAGCAGTCCACGGGACACCTTTGCCGGGGAGCTGTTTTTT. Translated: CASSPRDTFAGELFF.

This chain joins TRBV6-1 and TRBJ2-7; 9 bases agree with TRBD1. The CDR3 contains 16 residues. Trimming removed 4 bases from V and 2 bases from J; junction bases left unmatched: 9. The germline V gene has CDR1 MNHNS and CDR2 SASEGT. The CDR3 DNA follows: TGTGCCAGCAGTGGGGGGGGACAGGGTTACGCCTACGAGCAGTACTTC. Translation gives CASSGGGQGYAYEQYF.